The sequence of this TCR beta chain was determined in a study of post-analysis software for immune sequencing data. In this sample, this clonotype turned up a few times. No antigen is known for it. Trimming took 0 bases from V and 3 from J, leaving 21 bases between them. This CDR3 is built from 19 residues. Germline-derived CDR1 and CDR2 are LGHNA and YSLEER. The study's findings and limits: TRBV5-6, TRBV5-1 and TRBV20-1 were among a few TRBV segments more frequent in patients than controls.

Sequencing libraries made from TCR beta cDNA carried unique molecular identifiers. MiXCR, applied by TCRdb to the PCR reads, yields one record per CDR3 protein. The sample records 350,000 to 450,000 distinct CDR3 sequences, approximately 38% being singletons. Sequences were obtained from blood. V and J are TRBV4-3 and TRBJ1-5, with D perhaps TRBD1 (5 bases). This sequence originates from a girl between 5 and 17 years old with multiple sclerosis. CDR3 coding DNA: TGCGCCAGCAGCCAAGATTTGGTGGGGGGGGGAGGCTACAATCAGCCCCAGCATTTT. This sequence encodes CASSQDLVGGGGYNQPQHF.